The 2 T cell receptor beta chains listed next were all sequenced from one sample in a study of radiotherapy plus CTLA-4 blockade in lung cancer. This table comes from immunoSEQ multiplex PCR, and its TCRdb copy is limited to in-frame clones, with some not included. The sample yields about 88,000 clones, roughly 78% seen once. Specimen: peripheral blood, collected from a patient treated with radiotherapy plus ipilimumab. The receptors stem from a human donor with non-small cell lung cancer that progressed on radiotherapy plus ipilimumab.

V is TRBV7-8 and J is TRBJ1-2; no definite D call. Trimming removed 0 bases at V and 1 base at J, with 6 bases between. The CDR3 sequence is 14 residues long. Germline V gives CDR1 SGHVS, CDR2 FQNEAQ. The DNA for the CDR3 is TGTGCCAGCAGCTTAGCAAGAGATAACTATGGCTACACCTTC. Protein: CASSLARDNYGYTF.

The rearrangement joins TRBV7-6 to TRBJ2-1; 7 positions match TRBD1. This CDR3 has 17 residues. The ends lost 1 base at V and 1 base at J; junction bases unmatched: 7. Germline CDR1 is SGHVS and CDR2 is FNYEAQ. CDR3: CASSLDRGQRSYNEQFF. As DNA, the CDR3 is TGTGCCAGCAGCTTAGACAGGGGACAACGGTCCTACAATGAGCAGTTCTTC.